The subject of this entry is one TCR beta chain. These data originate in a study of blood T cell repertoires in COVID-19. Study-wide background: The United States, Italy and Spain provided the acute and convalescent COVID-19 samples.

Source study methods: Cell counts per sample came from amplifying reference gene primers. Some clones are missing from TCRdb's copy, which holds only in-frame ones; the method was immunoSEQ multiplex PCR. That table furnishes V, J and clone size, whereas the DNA furnished D and trimming. The sample holds a few hundred thousand clones, over 75% seen once. The V gene's germline CDR1 is LGHNA and CDR2 YNFKEQ. Trimming took 2 bases from V and 0 from J; bases not matched to a gene: 11. The CDR3 totals 19 residues. Specimen: PBMCs or T cells enriched from blood (not recorded which). The V gene is TRBV4-2, the J gene TRBJ1-1; 11 bases line up with TRBD1. The sequence was obtained from a woman aged 18-29 years who had recovered from COVID-19. CDR3 nucleotide sequence: TGTGCCAGCAGCCAACGGGACAGGGGGACTGCCACGATGAACACTGAAGCTTTCTTT. This translates into CASSQRDRGTATMNTEAFF.